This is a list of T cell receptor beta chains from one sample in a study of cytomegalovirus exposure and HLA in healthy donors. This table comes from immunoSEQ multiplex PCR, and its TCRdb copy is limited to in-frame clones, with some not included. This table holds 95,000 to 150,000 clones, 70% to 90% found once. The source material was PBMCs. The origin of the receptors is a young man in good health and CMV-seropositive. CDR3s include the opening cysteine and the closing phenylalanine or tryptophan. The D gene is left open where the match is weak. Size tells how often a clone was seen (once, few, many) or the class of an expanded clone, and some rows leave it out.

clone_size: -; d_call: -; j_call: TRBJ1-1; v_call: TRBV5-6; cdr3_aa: CATQGGAGGTEAFF; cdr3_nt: TGTGCCACCCAAGGGGGGGCGGGGGGGACTGAAGCTTTCTTT
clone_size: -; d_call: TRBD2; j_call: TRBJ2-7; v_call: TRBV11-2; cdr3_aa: CASSRLSSGPYEQYF; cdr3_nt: TGTGCCAGCAGCCGGCTCTCTAGCGGCCCCTACGAGCAGTACTTC
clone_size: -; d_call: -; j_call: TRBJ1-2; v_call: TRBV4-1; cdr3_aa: CASSLGAANYGYTF; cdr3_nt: TGCGCCAGCAGTTTAGGGGCCGCTAACTATGGCTACACCTTC
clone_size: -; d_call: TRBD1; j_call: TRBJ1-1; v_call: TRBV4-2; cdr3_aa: CASSQTGTGEAFF; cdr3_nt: TGTGCCAGCAGCCAGACCGGGACAGGTGAAGCTTTCTTT
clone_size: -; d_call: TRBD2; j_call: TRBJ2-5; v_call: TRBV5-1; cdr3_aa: CASSRAGGHSETQYF; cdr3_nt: TGCGCCAGCAGCAGAGCGGGGGGCCACTCGGAGACCCAGTACTTC
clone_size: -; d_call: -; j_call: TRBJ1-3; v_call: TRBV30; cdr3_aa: CAWRQGSTSGNTIYF; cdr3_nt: TGTGCCTGGAGGCAGGGGTCCACCTCTGGAAACACCATATATTTT
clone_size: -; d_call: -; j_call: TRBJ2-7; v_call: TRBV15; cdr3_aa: CATSRDRDMFYEQYF; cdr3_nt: TGTGCCACCAGCAGAGATCGGGACATGTTCTACGAGCAGTACTTC
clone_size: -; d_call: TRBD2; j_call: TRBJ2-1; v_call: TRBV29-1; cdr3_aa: CSVDTAGVFNEQFF; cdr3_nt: TGCAGCGTTGATACAGCGGGGGTATTCAATGAGCAGTTCTTC
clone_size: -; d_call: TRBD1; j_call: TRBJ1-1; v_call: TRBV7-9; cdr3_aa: CASSRTGYNTEAFF; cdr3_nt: TGTGCCAGCAGCCGGACAGGGTATAACACTGAAGCTTTCTTT
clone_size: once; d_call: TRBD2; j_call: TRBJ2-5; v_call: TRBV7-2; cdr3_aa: CASSPLHLGLVYF; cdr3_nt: TGTGCCAGCAGCCCCCTCCACTTAGGACTAGTGTACTTC
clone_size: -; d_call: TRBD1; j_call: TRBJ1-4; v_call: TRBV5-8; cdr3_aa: CASRKGQGLATNEKLFF; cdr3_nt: TGTGCCAGCAGAAAGGGACAGGGCCTTGCAACTAATGAAAAACTGTTTTTT
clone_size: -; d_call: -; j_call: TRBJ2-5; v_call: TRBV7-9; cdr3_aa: CASSLSYQETQYF; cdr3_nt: TGTGCCAGCAGCTTAAGCTACCAAGAGACCCAGTACTTC
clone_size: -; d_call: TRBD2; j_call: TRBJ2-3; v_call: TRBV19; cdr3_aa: CASSGRTSGGPTDTQYF; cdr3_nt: TGTGCCAGTAGTGGACGGACTAGCGGGGGCCCCACAGATACGCAGTATTTT
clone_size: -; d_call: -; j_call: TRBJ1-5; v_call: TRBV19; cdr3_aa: CASRQTQRDQPQHF; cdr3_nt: TGTGCCAGTAGACAAACCCAGAGGGATCAGCCCCAGCATTTT
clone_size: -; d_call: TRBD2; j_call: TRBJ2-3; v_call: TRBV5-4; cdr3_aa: CASSMGTSGGLSTDTQYF; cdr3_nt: TGTGCCAGCAGTATGGGGACTAGCGGGGGGCTCAGCACAGATACGCAGTATTTT
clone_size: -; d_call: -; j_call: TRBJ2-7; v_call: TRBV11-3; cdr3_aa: CASSSPRTLSYEQYF; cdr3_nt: TGTGCCAGCAGCTCACCTCGGACACTCTCCTACGAGCAGTACTTC
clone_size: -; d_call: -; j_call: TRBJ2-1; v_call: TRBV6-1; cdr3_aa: CASSEVLYRGNNEQFF; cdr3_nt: TGTGCCAGCAGTGAAGTACTTTATCGGGGGAACAATGAGCAGTTCTTC
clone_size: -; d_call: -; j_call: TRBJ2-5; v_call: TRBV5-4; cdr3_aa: CASSHQGTQETQYF; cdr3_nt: TGTGCCAGCAGCCATCAGGGTACCCAAGAGACCCAGTACTTC
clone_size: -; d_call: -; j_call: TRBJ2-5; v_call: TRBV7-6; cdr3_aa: CASGQRQETQYF; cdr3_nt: TGTGCCAGCGGACAGAGACAAGAGACCCAGTACTTC
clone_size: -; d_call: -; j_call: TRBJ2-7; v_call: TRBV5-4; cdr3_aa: CASRRPAGEQYF; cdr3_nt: TGTGCCAGCAGGCGCCCGGCGGGGGAGCAGTACTTC
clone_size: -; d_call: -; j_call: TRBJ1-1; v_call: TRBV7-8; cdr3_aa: CASSPSWDSATFF; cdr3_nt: TGTGCCAGCAGCCCCTCGTGGGACTCCGCAACTTTCTTT
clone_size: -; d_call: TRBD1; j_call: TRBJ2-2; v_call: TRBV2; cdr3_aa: CARQGSGELFF; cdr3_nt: TGTGCAAGACAGGGTTCCGGGGAGCTGTTTTTT
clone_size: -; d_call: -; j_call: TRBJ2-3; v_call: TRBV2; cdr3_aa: CATRQAKDTQYF; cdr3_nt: TGTGCCACCCGACAGGCGAAAGATACGCAGTATTTT
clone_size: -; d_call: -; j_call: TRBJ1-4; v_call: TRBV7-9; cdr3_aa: CASSLRGRAEEKLFF; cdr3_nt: TGTGCCAGCAGCTTAAGAGGCAGGGCGGAAGAAAAACTGTTTTTT
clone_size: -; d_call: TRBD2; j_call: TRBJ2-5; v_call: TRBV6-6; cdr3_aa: CASSYSIAGGTTQYF; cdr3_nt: TGTGCCAGCAGTTACTCGATTGCGGGGGGGACGACCCAGTACTTC
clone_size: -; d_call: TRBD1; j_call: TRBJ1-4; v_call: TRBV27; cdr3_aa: CATGSLTGGNEKLFF; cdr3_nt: TGTGCCACCGGCTCCCTGACAGGGGGCAATGAAAAACTGTTTTTT
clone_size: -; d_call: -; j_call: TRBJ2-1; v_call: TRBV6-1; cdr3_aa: CASSESVYHLFF; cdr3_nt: TGTGCCAGCAGTGAGTCGGTCTACCATCTGTTCTTC
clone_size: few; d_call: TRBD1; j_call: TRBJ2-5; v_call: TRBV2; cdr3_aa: CASDGQGVQETQYF; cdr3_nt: TGTGCCAGCGACGGACAGGGTGTCCAAGAGACCCAGTACTTC
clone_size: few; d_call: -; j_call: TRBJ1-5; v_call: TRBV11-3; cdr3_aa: CASSLNLDLGAHQPQHF; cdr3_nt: TGTGCCAGCAGCTTAAATCTAGATTTGGGAGCTCATCAGCCCCAGCATTTT
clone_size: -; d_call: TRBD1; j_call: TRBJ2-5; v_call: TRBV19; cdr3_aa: CASSPIQGVRRETQYF; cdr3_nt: TGTGCCAGTAGTCCCATCCAGGGGGTACGGCGGGAGACCCAGTACTTC
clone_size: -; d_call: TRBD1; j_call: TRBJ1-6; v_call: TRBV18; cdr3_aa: CASSPRQGVEVYNSPLHF; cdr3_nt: TGTGCCAGCTCACCCAGACAGGGGGTGGAAGTTTATAATTCACCCCTCCACTTT
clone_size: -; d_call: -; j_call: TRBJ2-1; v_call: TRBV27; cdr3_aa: CASSPELRGNNEQFF; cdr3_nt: TGTGCCAGCAGTCCCGAATTACGGGGAAACAATGAGCAGTTCTTC
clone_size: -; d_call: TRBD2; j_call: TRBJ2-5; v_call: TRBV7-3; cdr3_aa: CASSPGLAGGTQYF; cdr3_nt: TGTGCCAGCAGCCCGGGACTAGCGGGGGGGACCCAGTACTTC